The sequence of this T cell receptor beta chain was determined in a study of CD8 T cells in Susac syndrome. While CD8+ and CD4+ T cells were isolated negatively, TEMRA cells were enriched by FACS. Trimming removed 5 bases from V and 6 bases from J; junction bases left unmatched: 9. This CDR3 contains 14 residues. CDR1 is GTSNPN, CDR2 SVGIG, per germline (reference sequence). With random hexamers, reverse transcription was performed on about 0.5 to 1 ug of RNA. The TCR beta CDR3 was amplified by immunoSEQ multiplex PCR across 54 Vbeta, 13 Jbeta. TCRdb itself ran the immunoSEQ multiplex PCR reads through MiXCR, one entry per CDR3 protein. This table holds about 140,000 distinct CDR3 sequences, approximately 95% found once.

This chain connects TRBV30 to TRBJ1-5, with 8 bases lining up with TRBD1. This receptor was obtained from a human donor with multiple sclerosis. What was sequenced was CD4+ T cells from PBMCs. The CDR3 here is CAWSTQGAGQPQHF. DNA of the CDR3: TGTGCCTGGTCGACCCAGGGGGCCGGTCAGCCCCAGCATTTT.